The T cell receptor beta chain under discussion was sequenced for a study of blood T cell repertoires in COVID-19. Original handling: Amplification from reference gene primers served as the basis for estimated nucleated cell counts. Clones were sequenced by immunoSEQ multiplex PCR, and TCRdb holds only the in-frame ones, with some missing. V, J and clone size were drawn from that table, and D and trimming were deduced from the DNA. The table lists fewer than 150,000 clones, roughly 85% of them singletons. Unmatched junction bases numbered 7, after V lost 8 bases and J lost 5 bases. Germline values: CDR1 LNHDA, CDR2 SQIVND (reference sequence). CDR3 length equals 14 residues.

The sequenced material came from peripheral blood. The sequence was collected from a human donor in a cohort sampled during active COVID-19. This rearrangement joins TRBV19 to TRBJ1-5; 9 bases fit TRBD1. CDR3 sequence reads: CASGPGQGYQPQHF. DNA for the CDR3: TGTGCCAGTGGTCCGGGACAGGGATATCAGCCCCAGCATTTT.